These 6 T cell receptor beta chains came from one sample sequenced in a study of Ad26.COV2.S vaccination and SARS-CoV-2 variants. Regarding treatment: roughly 19 received Ad26.COV2.S at low or high dose, single or two shots; 5 received placebo; per-sample allocation not given. Vaccine and placebo recipients were sampled on day 63 after the first injection. Clones were sequenced by immunoSEQ multiplex PCR, and TCRdb holds only the in-frame ones, with some missing. The sample includes hundreds of thousands of clones, about nine tenths seen only once; the top ten take roughly 3.1%. This specimen was peripheral blood, taken in a trial of Ad26.COV2.S vaccine versus placebo. The receptors originated from a person between 18 and 65 years old who received the Ad26.COV2.S COVID-19 vaccine or a placebo.

This clone has more than one count but fewer than ten. The genes are TRBV25-1 and TRBJ2-3, with D unclear. Germline V gene sequence: CDR1 MGHDK, CDR2 SYGVNS. This CDR3 contains 14 residues. V was trimmed by 3 bases and J by 2 bases, leaving 9 bases between them. CDR3: CASSEPLHTDTQYF. CDR3 coding DNA: TGTGCCAGCAGTGAGCCCTTACACACAGATACGCAGTATTTT.

Comments on this clone: The identical CDR3 is also encoded by other nucleotide sequences in the sample. V gene TRBV12-5 combines with J gene TRBJ2-7, with D possibly matching TRBD1 (6 bases). Trimming took off 0 bases at V and 6 bases at J, with 9 bases between the two ends. This CDR3 spans 13 amino acids. CDR1 and CDR2 from the germline V gene are LGHNT and FRNRAP. CDR3 coding DNA: TGTGCTAGTGGTTTGGTAGAAGGGGGCGAGCAGTACTTC. Encoded protein: CASGLVEGGEQYF.

The genes are TRBV7-8 and TRBJ2-1, with 8 bases that match TRBD2. Trimming at V came to 4 bases and at J to 5 bases, leaving 4 bases not matched to a gene. CDR3 size: 14 residues. CDR1 and CDR2 from the germline V gene are SGHVS and FQNEAQ. CDR3 bases: TGTGCCAGCAGCTCGCGGGGGGTGAACAATGAGCAGTTCTTC. Protein: CASSSRGVNNEQFF.

The gene calls are TRBV30 and TRBJ1-2; a weak D match, TRBD1 (5 bases). This CDR3 has 14 amino acids. The germline gives CDR1 GTSNPN, CDR2 SVGIG (reference sequence). V was shortened by 3 bases and J by 2 bases, with 13 bases between the two germline ends. CDR3 amino acids: CAWSQGRRNYGYTF. The DNA for the CDR3 is TGTGCCTGGAGCCAGGGACGGCGCAACTATGGCTACACCTTC.

The CDR3 sequence: CASSPRPGLAGRPYEQYF. CDR3 bases: TGTGCCAGTAGTCCCCGCCCGGGACTAGCGGGGAGACCCTACGAGCAGTACTTC. This sequence joins TRBV19 and TRBJ2-7, with 13 bases fitting TRBD2. CDR1 is LNHDA, CDR2 SQIVND, per germline (reference sequence). The trim removed 5 bases at V and 2 bases at J, leaving 12 bases unmatched. CDR3 length: 18 amino acids. The complete variable domain, with remaining parts taken from reference TRBV19 and TRBJ2-7, reads DGGITQSPKYLFRKEGQNVTLSCEQNLNHDAMYWYRQDPGQGLRLIYYSQIVNDFQKGDIAEGYSVSREKKESFPLTVTSAQKNPTAFYLCASSPRPGLAGRPYEQYFGPGTRLTVT.

The rearrangement links TRBV4-1 to TRBJ2-6; D is uncertain. V was clipped by 1 base and J by 0 bases, with 10 bases between them. The CDR3 is 17 residues long. Germline lookup yields CDR1 MGHRA and CDR2 YSYEKL. CDR3 nucleotide sequence: TGCGCCAGCAGCCAAGTGGGCTTGCTCTCTGGGGCCAACGTCCTGACTTTC. Translating gives CASSQVGLLSGANVLTF.